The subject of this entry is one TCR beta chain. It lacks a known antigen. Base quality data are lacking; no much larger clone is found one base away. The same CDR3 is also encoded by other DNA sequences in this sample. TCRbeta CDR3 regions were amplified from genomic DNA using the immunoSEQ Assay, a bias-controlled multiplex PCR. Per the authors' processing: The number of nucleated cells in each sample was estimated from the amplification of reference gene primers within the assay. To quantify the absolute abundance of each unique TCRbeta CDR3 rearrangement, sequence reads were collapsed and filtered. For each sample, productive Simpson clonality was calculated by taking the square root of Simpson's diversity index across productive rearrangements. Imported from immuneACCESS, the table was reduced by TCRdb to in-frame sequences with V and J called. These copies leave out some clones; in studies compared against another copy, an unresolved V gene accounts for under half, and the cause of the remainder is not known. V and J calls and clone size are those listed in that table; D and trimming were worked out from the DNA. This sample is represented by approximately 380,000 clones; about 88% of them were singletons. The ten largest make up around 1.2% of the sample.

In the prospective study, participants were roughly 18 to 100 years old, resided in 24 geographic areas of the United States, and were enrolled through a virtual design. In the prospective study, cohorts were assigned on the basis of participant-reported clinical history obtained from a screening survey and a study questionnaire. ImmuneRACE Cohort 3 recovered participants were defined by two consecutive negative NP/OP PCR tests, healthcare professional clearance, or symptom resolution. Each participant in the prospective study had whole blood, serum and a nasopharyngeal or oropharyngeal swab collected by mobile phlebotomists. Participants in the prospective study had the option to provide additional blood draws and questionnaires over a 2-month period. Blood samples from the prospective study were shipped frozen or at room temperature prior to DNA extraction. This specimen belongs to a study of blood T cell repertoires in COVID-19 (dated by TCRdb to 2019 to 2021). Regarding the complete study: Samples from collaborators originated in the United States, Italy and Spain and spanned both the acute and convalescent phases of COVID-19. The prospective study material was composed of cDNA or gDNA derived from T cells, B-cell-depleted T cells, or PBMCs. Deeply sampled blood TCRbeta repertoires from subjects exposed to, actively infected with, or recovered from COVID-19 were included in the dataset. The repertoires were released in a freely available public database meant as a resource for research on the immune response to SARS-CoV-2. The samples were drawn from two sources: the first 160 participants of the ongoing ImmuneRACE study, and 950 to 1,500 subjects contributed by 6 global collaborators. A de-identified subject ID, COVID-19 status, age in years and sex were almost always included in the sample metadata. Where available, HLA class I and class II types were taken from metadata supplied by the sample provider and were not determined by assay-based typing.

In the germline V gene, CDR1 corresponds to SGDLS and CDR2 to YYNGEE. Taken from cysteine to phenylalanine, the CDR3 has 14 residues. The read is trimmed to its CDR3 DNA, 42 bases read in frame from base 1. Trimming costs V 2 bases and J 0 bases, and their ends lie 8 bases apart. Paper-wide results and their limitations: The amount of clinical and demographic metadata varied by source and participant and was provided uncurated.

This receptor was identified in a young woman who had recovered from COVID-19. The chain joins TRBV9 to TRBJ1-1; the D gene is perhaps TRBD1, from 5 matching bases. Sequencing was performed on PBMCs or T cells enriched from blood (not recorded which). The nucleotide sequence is TGTGCCAGCAGCGTGGGGGGAATGAACACTGAAGCTTTCTTT. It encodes CASSVGGMNTEAFF.